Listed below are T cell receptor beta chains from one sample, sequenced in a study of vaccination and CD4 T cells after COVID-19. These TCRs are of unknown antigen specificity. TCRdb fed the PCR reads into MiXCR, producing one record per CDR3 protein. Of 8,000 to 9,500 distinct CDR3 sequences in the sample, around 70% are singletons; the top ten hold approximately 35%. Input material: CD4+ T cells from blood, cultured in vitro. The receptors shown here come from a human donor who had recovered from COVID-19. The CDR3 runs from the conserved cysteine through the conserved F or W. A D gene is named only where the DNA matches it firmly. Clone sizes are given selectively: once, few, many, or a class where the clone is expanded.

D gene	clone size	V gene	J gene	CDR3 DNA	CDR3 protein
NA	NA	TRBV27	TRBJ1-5	TGTGCCAGCAGTTTACTGCCAGATCCTCAGCCCCAGCATTTT	CASSLLPDPQPQHF
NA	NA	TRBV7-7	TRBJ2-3	TGTGCCAGCAGCCCCGGACAGCTCACAGATACGCAGTATTTT	CASSPGQLTDTQYF
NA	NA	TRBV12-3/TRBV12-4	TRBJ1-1	TGTGCCAGCAGTCTGCGGGGGACGAACACTGAAGCTTTCTTT	CASSLRGTNTEAFF
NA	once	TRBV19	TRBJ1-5	TGTGCCAGTAGTTCGCAACAGGGACGGGTTCAGCCCCAGCATTTT	CASSSQQGRVQPQHF
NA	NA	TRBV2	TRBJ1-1	TGTGCCAGCAGTGTAGGACGGTTGAACACTGAAGCTTTCTTT	CASSVGRLNTEAFF
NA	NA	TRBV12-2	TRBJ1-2	TGTGCAAGTCCTCTCATATTCGGGGCCTATGGCTACACCTTC	CASPLIFGAYGYTF
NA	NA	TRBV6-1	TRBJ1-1	TGTGCCAGCGCAGGGGAGCACACTGAAGCTTTCTTT	CASAGEHTEAFF
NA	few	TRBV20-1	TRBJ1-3	TGCAGCACCAGGGAGTCTGGAAACACCATATATTTT	CSTRESGNTIYF
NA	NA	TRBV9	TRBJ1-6	TGTGCCAGCAGCGAACAGGGTACACCCCTCCACTTT	CASSEQGTPLHF
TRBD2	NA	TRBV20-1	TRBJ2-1	TGCAGTGCTAGCCCGGGGGGGCGCGACAATGAGCAGTTCTTC	CSASPGGRDNEQFF
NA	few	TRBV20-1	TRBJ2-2	TGCAGTGCTAGAACCCGCACCGGGGAGCTGTTTTTT	CSARTRTGELFF
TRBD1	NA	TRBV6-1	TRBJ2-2	TGTGCCAGCAGCCCGGACAGGGTTTCAGGGGAGCTGTTTTTT	CASSPDRVSGELFF
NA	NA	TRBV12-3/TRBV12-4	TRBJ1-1	TGTGCCAGCAGAACCGGGCTAATGAACACTGAAGCTTTCTTT	CASRTGLMNTEAFF
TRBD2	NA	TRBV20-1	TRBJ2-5	TGCAGTGCTGGGGGGCCGGGGGGGCCTCAAGAGACCCAGTACTTC	CSAGGPGGPQETQYF
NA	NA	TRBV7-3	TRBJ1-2	TGTGCCAGCAGCCCAGGACTTGGCTATGGCTACACCTTC	CASSPGLGYGYTF
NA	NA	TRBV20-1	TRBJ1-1	TGCAGTGCTAGACAGGGAAGCACTGAAGCTTTCTTT	CSARQGSTEAFF
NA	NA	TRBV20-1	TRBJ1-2	TGCAATTGCGGATCGGGGGATTCGGGCTACACCTTC	CNCGSGDSGYTF
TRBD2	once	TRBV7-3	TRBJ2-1	TGTGCCAGCAGCTTAATGCTGGCGGGGGGTGAGCAGTTCTTC	CASSLMLAGGEQFF
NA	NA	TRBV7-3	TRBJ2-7	TGTGCCAGCAGCTTAGAAGGGGGGGCCCATTACGAGCAGTACTTC	CASSLEGGAHYEQYF
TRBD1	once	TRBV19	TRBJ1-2	TGTGCCAGTAGTATAGGGGGACAGGGATACGGCTACACCTTC	CASSIGGQGYGYTF